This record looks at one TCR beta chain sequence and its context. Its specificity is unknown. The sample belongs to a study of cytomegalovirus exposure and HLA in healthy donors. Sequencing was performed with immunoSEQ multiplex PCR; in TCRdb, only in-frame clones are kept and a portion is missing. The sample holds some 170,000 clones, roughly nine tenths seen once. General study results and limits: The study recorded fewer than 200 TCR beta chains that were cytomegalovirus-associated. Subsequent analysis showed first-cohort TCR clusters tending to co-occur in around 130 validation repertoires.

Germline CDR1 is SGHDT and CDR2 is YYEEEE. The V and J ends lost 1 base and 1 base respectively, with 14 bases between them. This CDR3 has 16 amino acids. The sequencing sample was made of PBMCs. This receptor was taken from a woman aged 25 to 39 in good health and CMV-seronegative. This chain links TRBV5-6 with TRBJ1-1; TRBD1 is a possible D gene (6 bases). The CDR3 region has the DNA TGTGCCAGCAGCTTGTTACGGACAGATGGGAACACTGAAGCTTTCTTT. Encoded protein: CASSLLRTDGNTEAFF.